These 23 T cell receptor beta chains came from one sample sequenced in a study of blood T cell repertoires in COVID-19 (dated by TCRdb to 2020 to 2022). Libraries were prepared through the immunoSEQ multiplex PCR assay. TCRdb provides this immuneACCESS table in a form limited to in-frame rearrangements. Some clones are lacking; in checked studies, under half of them reflect an unresolved V gene, and why the rest are absent is not known. The sample table lists under 150,000 clones, around 89% of them with a count of one. Together, the top ten hold about 2% of the sample. The sample consisted of peripheral blood. Every receptor here comes from a man aged 65-85 years with active COVID-19.

The J gene is TRBJ2-7, the V gene TRBV6-5, with 7 bases identical to TRBD1. This CDR3 region has 15 residues. Trimming cost V 5 bases and J 4 bases; bases outside gene matches: 11. Germline lookup yields CDR1 MNHEY and CDR2 SVGAGI. The CDR3 region has the DNA TGTGCCAGCAGTCAGAGGGGGCGTCTCGGATACGAGCAGTACTTC. It codes for CASSQRGRLGYEQYF.

The chain links TRBV6-5 to TRBJ1-1; 9 bases map to TRBD1. The CDR3 spans 15 residues. CDR1 MNHEY and CDR2 SVGAGI come from the germline V gene. The V segment lost 4 bases and the J segment 5 bases; nucleotides outside the gene matches: 8. The CDR3 bases are TGTGCCAGCAGTTCCCTGGGACAGGGAGGAACTGAAGCTTTCTTT. Translation: CASSSLGQGGTEAFF.

This clone was detected once. The chain couples TRBV18 to TRBJ2-3, with TRBD1 identical over 10 bases. Germline V gives CDR1 KGHSH, CDR2 LQKENI. Trimming took 3 bases from V and 0 from J; bases not matched to a gene: 9. This CDR3 is built from 18 residues. The CDR3 sequence is CASSPGQGNFGSTDTQYF. The DNA for the CDR3 is TGTGCCAGCTCACCGGGACAGGGGAATTTCGGGAGCACAGATACGCAGTATTTT.

This clone has just a few counts. The CDR3 spells CASSLRQGSEAFF. CDR3 bases: TGTGCCAGCAGTTTAAGACAGGGTTCTGAAGCTTTCTTT. The chain couples TRBV28 to TRBJ1-1, with TRBD1 identical over 7 bases. The CDR3 contains 13 residues. Trimming at V came to 2 bases and at J to 6 bases, leaving 3 bases not matched to a gene. CDR1 is MDHEN, CDR2 SYDVKM, per germline.

The DNA of the CDR3 is TGTGCCATCAGTCGTCAGCAGGACAATGAGCAGTTCTTC. Translation gives CAISRQQDNEQFF. V usage is TRBV10-3 and J usage is TRBJ2-1; no firm D call. Trimming removed 5 bases from V and 5 bases from J, with 10 bases in between. CDR1 is ENHRY, CDR2 SYGVKD, per germline. The CDR3 runs to 13 residues.

This clone was observed once. The chain has TRBV2 and TRBJ2-3; 8 bases align to TRBD2. V trimming: 6 bases; J trimming: 2 bases; junction bases outside the gene matches: 13. CDR1 and CDR2 (germline): SNHLY, FYNNEI. The CDR3 loop spans 17 amino acids. The CDR3 DNA is TGTGCCAGCAGGGCCGCTGCCGGGGGGGGGCCCACAGATACGCAGTATTTT. Translating gives CASRAAAGGGPTDTQYF.

The chain combines TRBV27 with TRBJ1-4; D not certain. V was shortened by 2 bases and J by 7 bases, with 11 bases between the two germline ends. Per germline, CDR1 MNHEY and CDR2 SMNVEV (reference sequence). The CDR3 totals 14 residues. CDR3 nucleotide sequence: TGTGCCAGCAGTTTAGTACCCATAGCTGAAAAACTGTTTTTT. Translated, it gives CASSLVPIAEKLFF.

The chain carries TRBV28 and TRBJ1-2; 8 nucleotides align to TRBD1. Losses at the gene ends were 5 bases for V and 6 bases for J; bases not matched to a gene: 17. Looked up from germline, CDR1 is MDHEN and CDR2 is SYDVKM. The CDR3 covers 17 residues. Here the CDR3 DNA reads TGTGCCAGCAGTCCCCCACCGCCAGACAGGGGCCTTCATGGCTACACCTTC. It encodes CASSPPPPDRGLHGYTF.

This clone showed up just a few times. V usage is TRBV2 and J usage is TRBJ1-5; D call uncertain. Germline loops: CDR1 SNHLY, CDR2 FYNNEI. The CDR3 has 13 residues. V lost 5 bases to trimming and J lost 3 bases, with 8 bases between them. The CDR3 region has the DNA TGTGCCAGCAGTCAAGAAGCCAATCAGCCCCAGCATTTT. Translation gives CASSQEANQPQHF. Complete variable domain (other parts from reference TRBV2 and TRBJ1-5): EPEVTQTPSHQVTQMGQEVILRCVPISNHLYFYWYRQILGQKVEFLVSFYNNEISEKSEIFDDQFSVERPDGSNFTLKIRSTKLEDSAMYFCASSQEANQPQHFGDGTRLSIL.

The chain joins TRBV6-4 to TRBJ2-2; 7 positions match TRBD1. Germline loops: CDR1 MRHNA, CDR2 SNTAGT. With 3 bases clipped from V and 7 bases from J, the junction kept 11 bases outside the gene matches. The CDR3 spans 16 residues. In DNA, the CDR3 is TGTGCCAGCAGTGAGGGTACGAGAGGGGGCATCGGGGAGCTGTTTTTT. This translates into CASSEGTRGGIGELFF.

The chain has TRBV9 and TRBJ2-2; TRBD1 aligns across 8 bases. Germline V gene data show CDR1 as SGDLS and CDR2 as YYNGEE. With 5 bases clipped from V and 4 bases from J, the junction kept 7 bases outside the gene matches. The CDR3 spans 15 residues. The CDR3 DNA is TGTGCCAGCAGGAAGGGACAGGCTGGCACCGGGGAGCTGTTTTTT. Its translation is CASRKGQAGTGELFF.

The table lists this clone with a count of one. One junction end does not reproduce the germline sequence, and a read error may be involved. V and J are TRBV5-4 and TRBJ2-1; 10 bases fit TRBD2. Germline-derived CDR1 and CDR2 are SGHNT and YYREEE (reference sequence). This CDR3 spans 17 amino acids. CDR3 bases: TGTGTCAGCAGCTTGGAGTTAGCGGGAGGAGTCTACAATGAGCAGTTCTTC. This codes for CVSSLELAGGVYNEQFF. Full variable domain (missing parts from reference TRBV5-4 and TRBJ2-1): ETGVTQSPTHLIKTRGQQVTLRCSSQSGHNTVSWYQQALGQGPQFIFQYYREEENGRGNFPPRFSGLQFPNYSSELNVNALELDDSALYLCVSSLELAGGVYNEQFFGPGTRLTVL.

The V gene is TRBV10-3, the J gene TRBJ2-2, with D possibly TRBD1 on 5 matching bases. The germline V gene encodes CDR1 ENHRY and CDR2 SYGVKD. Deletions cut 0 bases from V and 3 bases from J, with 5 bases between. The CDR3 totals 14 residues. In DNA, the CDR3 is TGTGCCATCAGTGAGTCAGGGGACACCGGGGAGCTGTTTTTT. Residues: CAISESGDTGELFF.

This sequence joins TRBV5-5 and TRBJ2-5; D is ambiguous. Germline V gives CDR1 SGHKS, CDR2 YYEKEE (reference sequence). The length of the CDR3 is 15 residues. The V end was cut by 0 bases, the J end by 2 bases, with 11 bases between. DNA for the CDR3: TGTGCCAGCAGCTTGGGGGCCAGTACTCAAGAGACCCAGTACTTC. Its translation is CASSLGASTQETQYF.

J is TRBJ2-3 and V is TRBV30, with D hard to call. Germline lookup yields CDR1 GTSNPN and CDR2 SVGIG (reference sequence). This CDR3 region has 15 residues. The V end was cut by 0 bases, the J end by 0 bases, with 10 bases between. CDR3 residues: CAWSVAAASTDTQYF. The CDR3 DNA follows: TGTGCCTGGAGTGTGGCGGCCGCTAGCACAGATACGCAGTATTTT. The full variable domain, its missing parts supplied by reference TRBV30 and TRBJ2-3, is SQTIHQWPATLVQPVGSPLSLECTVEGTSNPNLYWYRQAAGRGLQLLFYSVGIGQISSEVPQNLSASRPQDRQFILSSKKLLLSDSGFYLCAWSVAAASTDTQYFGPGTRLTVL.

This chain links TRBV27 with TRBJ2-7, with 11 nucleotides matching TRBD1. CDR1 is MNHEY, CDR2 SMNVEV, per germline (reference sequence). This CDR3 contains 17 residues. The V and J ends lost 1 base and 0 bases, in that order; junction bases with no gene match: 5. The CDR3 protein is CASSLYSGTGGSYEQYF. CDR3 in DNA: TGTGCCAGCAGTTTATATTCCGGGACAGGGGGCTCCTACGAGCAGTACTTC.

The V and J genes are TRBV5-1 and TRBJ2-7, with 10 nucleotides matching TRBD1. CDR1 SGHRS and CDR2 YFSETQ come from the germline V gene. Unmatched junction bases numbered 5, after V lost 0 bases and J lost 8 bases. The CDR3 length is 14 residues. CDR3 in amino acids: CASSLETGGFKQYF. The DNA of the CDR3 is TGCGCCAGCAGCTTGGAGACAGGGGGCTTTAAGCAGTACTTC.

CDR3 loop: CASRELAGAGDEQFF. CDR3 coding DNA: TGTGCCAGCAGAGAACTAGCGGGAGCCGGGGATGAGCAGTTCTTC. The chain has TRBV2 and TRBJ2-1, with 11 bases fitting TRBD2. Germline V gene lookup returns CDR1 SNHLY and CDR2 FYNNEI. V lost 6 bases to trimming and J lost 8 bases; unmatched junction nucleotides: 9. CDR3 length: 15 residues.

This clone turned up a few times. V gene TRBV2 combines with J gene TRBJ2-6, with 9 bases matching TRBD1. V gave up 6 bases and J gave up 2 bases; unmatched junction bases: 5. The CDR3 extends over 16 amino acids. Germline CDR1 SNHLY, CDR2 FYNNEI. The CDR3 is CASRLTGGPGANVLTF. The CDR3 DNA is TGTGCCAGCAGGCTTACAGGGGGCCCTGGGGCCAACGTCCTGACTTTC.

This chain connects TRBV27 to TRBJ1-5; D remains unclear. Trimming took 2 bases from V and 6 from J, leaving 11 bases between them. The CDR3 has 14 residues. Germline V gene lookup returns CDR1 MNHEY and CDR2 SMNVEV (reference sequence). The CDR3: CASSLDYGSQPQHF. CDR3 nucleotides: TGTGCCAGCAGTTTAGACTACGGGAGTCAGCCCCAGCATTTT.

This chain uses TRBV30 with TRBJ1-2; 9 bases agree with TRBD1. The CDR3 has 13 residues. CDR1 and CDR2 (germline): GTSNPN, SVGIG (reference sequence). The V and J ends lost 3 bases and 6 bases, in that order; junction bases with no gene match: 5. CDR3 sequence: CAWSEQGAHGYTF. CDR3 DNA: TGTGCCTGGAGCGAACAGGGGGCGCATGGCTACACCTTC.

The genes are TRBV3-1 (or the pseudogene TRBV3-2) and TRBJ1-1; D call uncertain. Trimming pared 3 bases from V and 0 bases from J, leaving 5 bases between. CDR3 length equals 13 residues. Germline V lookup: CDR1 LGHDT, CDR2 YNNKEL (reference sequence). The CDR3 bases are TGTGCCAGCAGCCATGAGGTGAACACTGAAGCTTTCTTT. It is translated as CASSHEVNTEAFF.

The chain links TRBV4-2 to TRBJ1-5, with D perhaps TRBD1 (6 bases). The V gene lost 0 bases and the J gene lost 0 bases, with 6 bases spanning the gap. Germline loops: CDR1 LGHNA, CDR2 YNFKEQ. The CDR3 is 15 residues long. The CDR3 nucleotides read TGTGCCAGCAGCCAAGACAGGGGTAGCAATCAGCCCCAGCATTTT. This gives the protein CASSQDRGSNQPQHF.